One and the same sample provided the 3 T cell receptor beta chains below, sequenced in a study of a mutant IDH1 vaccine in newly diagnosed glioma. Their antigen targets remain unknown. Time point reported: week 11, during vaccination. The investigators gave 300 ug of mutant IDH1 20-mer peptide in each vaccine dose, together with topical imiquimod. TCRdb's copy holds only in-frame clones and misses some; the assay was immunoSEQ multiplex PCR. The sample lists fewer than 75,000 clones, around 84% seen once, with more than 7.5% in the top ten. The material sequenced was PBMCs, taken from a glioma patient whose treatment included an IDH1 peptide vaccine. The receptors were gathered from a woman aged 45-65 years with glioma.

This chain uses TRBV28 with TRBJ1-2; 8 nucleotides line up with TRBD1. The V and J ends lost 2 bases and 7 bases, in that order; junction bases with no gene match: 3. This CDR3 is built from 13 residues. Germline assignment: CDR1 MDHEN and CDR2 SYDVKM. The CDR3 reads CASSLQTGVGYTF. The CDR3 DNA reads TGTGCCAGCAGTTTACAGACAGGGGTTGGCTACACCTTC.

The chain has TRBV4-1 and TRBJ2-7; tentatively, D is TRBD2 (5 bases). This CDR3 has 13 amino acids. The V gene's germline CDR1 is MGHRA and CDR2 YSYEKL. V lost 5 bases to trimming and J lost 5 bases, with 13 bases between them. The CDR3 here is CASSRLFGDEQYF. CDR3 DNA sequence: TGCGCCAGCAGCAGACTTTTCGGGGACGAGCAGTACTTC.

This clone was recorded a few times. The chain is built from TRBV14 and TRBJ1-4, with unresolved D. CDR3 length: 14 amino acids. The germline V gene encodes CDR1 SGHDN and CDR2 FVKESK. V shed 4 bases and J shed 4 bases, with 10 bases lying between them. DNA of the CDR3: TGTGCCAGCAGCCCCAGACCGAATAATGAAAAACTGTTTTTT. Protein: CASSPRPNNEKLFF.